This T cell receptor (beta chain) was captured in a study of blood T cell repertoires in COVID-19. The germline V gene encodes CDR1 MNHEY and CDR2 SMNVEV (reference sequence). The CDR3 is 13 amino acids. V lost 3 bases and J 2 bases, leaving 6 bases between the germline ends. A single count supports this clone. As originally analysed: How many nucleated cells were present was estimated from reference gene primer amplification. Sequencing was performed with immunoSEQ multiplex PCR; in TCRdb, only in-frame clones are kept and a portion is missing. That table supplies the V and J calls and clone size; D and trimming were determined from the DNA. Among approximately 150,000 clones listed, more than 75% were seen once.

The sample was peripheral blood. The chain couples TRBV27 to TRBJ2-3; D gene uncertain. This clonotype originated in a woman in her sixties or seventies with acute or convalescent COVID-19. The CDR3 here is CASSFGLTDTQYF. CDR3 DNA: TGTGCCAGCAGTTTTGGGCTCACAGATACGCAGTATTTT.